These 2 T cell receptor beta chains came from one sample sequenced in a study of blood T cell repertoires in COVID-19. Libraries were prepared by immunoSEQ multiplex PCR; TCRdb keeps only in-frame clonotypes and omits some of them. In the table there are under 350,000 clones, about nine tenths of which are singletons. Sequencing was carried out using PBMCs or T cells enriched from blood (not recorded which). The receptors come from a woman between 18 and 29 years old who had recovered from COVID-19.

The chain carries TRBV2 and TRBJ1-1; 7 bases match TRBD1. This CDR3 spans 15 amino acids. Germline-derived CDR1 and CDR2 are SNHLY and FYNNEI. V was pared by 6 bases and J by 2 bases, with 9 bases of the junction left unmatched. The chain's CDR3 is CASRWTGSRNTEAFF. The CDR3 nucleotides are TGTGCCAGCAGATGGACAGGATCTAGAAACACTGAAGCTTTCTTT.

V and J are TRBV25-1 and TRBJ1-2; D is perhaps TRBD1 (6 bases). CDR1 and CDR2 from the germline V gene are MGHDK and SYGVNS. The V end was cut by 2 bases, the J end by 4 bases, with 14 bases between. The CDR3 contains 15 residues. CDR3 sequence (DNA): TGTGCCAGCAGTGAAGCACAGGGTTGGGCCTATGGCTACACCTTC. Its protein is CASSEAQGWAYGYTF.